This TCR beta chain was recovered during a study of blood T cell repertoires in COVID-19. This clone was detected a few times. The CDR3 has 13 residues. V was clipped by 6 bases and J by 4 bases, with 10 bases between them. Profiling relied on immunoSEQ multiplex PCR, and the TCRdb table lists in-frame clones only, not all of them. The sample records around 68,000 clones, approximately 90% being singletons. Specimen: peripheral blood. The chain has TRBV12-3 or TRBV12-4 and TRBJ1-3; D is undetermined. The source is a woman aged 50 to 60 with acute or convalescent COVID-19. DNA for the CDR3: TGTGCCAGCAGCTTACCGTTCGGAAACACCATATATTTT. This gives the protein CASSLPFGNTIYF.